These T cell receptor beta chains were read from a single sample in a study of T cell repertoires and HLA-DP antigens. These receptors are not linked to any known antigen. Clones were sequenced by immunoSEQ multiplex PCR, and TCRdb holds only the in-frame ones, with some missing. This table holds almost 90,000 clones, about 89% found once. The specimen was CD4+ T cells from PBMCs. These receptors were taken from a man between 50 and 59 years old in good health and CMV-seronegative. Both conserved end residues are part of each CDR3. D genes are given only for firm matches. Expanded clones are given a class, and other clones once, few, many or no size at all.

-,TRBV7-2,TRBJ2-1,-,CASSQARREGNEQFF,TGTGCCAGCAGCCAAGCACGGCGAGAGGGCAATGAGCAGTTCTTC
-,TRBV30,TRBJ2-2,-,CAWNGGVNTGELFF,TGTGCCTGGAATGGTGGGGTGAACACCGGGGAGCTGTTTTTT
-,TRBV9,TRBJ1-3,-,CASSVGVAGLNSGNTIYF,TGTGCCAGCAGCGTAGGAGTGGCAGGCTTGAACTCTGGAAACACCATATATTTT
-,TRBV5-1,TRBJ2-7,TRBD1,CASRLQGSAYEQYF,TGCGCCAGCAGGCTACAGGGGAGTGCCTACGAGCAGTACTTC
few,TRBV5-1,TRBJ1-4,-,CASSLRGVVGSWGEKLFF,TGCGCCAGCAGCTTAAGGGGGGTTGTTGGCAGTTGGGGTGAAAAACTGTTTTTT
many,TRBV5-6,TRBJ1-2,-,CASSSDKDHGYTF,TGTGCCAGCAGCTCCGACAAGGATCATGGCTACACCTTC
-,TRBV23-1,TRBJ2-3,TRBD1,CASSHEDRVRTDTQYF,TGCGCCAGCAGTCACGAGGACAGGGTTAGGACAGATACGCAGTATTTT
-,TRBV6-6,TRBJ1-5,-,CASIFDSNQPQHF,TGTGCCAGCATTTTCGATAGCAATCAGCCCCAGCATTTT
-,TRBV2,TRBJ1-6,TRBD1,CASRRDRVTYNSPLHF,TGTGCCAGCAGAAGGGACAGGGTGACCTATAATTCACCCCTCCACTTT
-,TRBV7-9,TRBJ2-1,-,CASSLPFGVGNEQFF,TGTGCCAGCAGCCTGCCCTTTGGGGTCGGGAATGAGCAGTTCTTC
few,TRBV30,TRBJ1-2,-,CAFLALSNYGYTF,TGTGCCTTCCTGGCGCTTTCTAACTATGGCTACACCTTC
-,TRBV27,TRBJ2-3,TRBD1,CASSYRQGSDTQYF,TGTGCCAGCAGCTACCGACAGGGGTCAGATACGCAGTATTTT
once,TRBV15,TRBJ1-5,-,CATSRTGTYSNQPQHF,TGTGCCACCAGCAGAACCGGGACATATAGCAATCAGCCCCAGCATTTT
-,TRBV28,TRBJ2-7,TRBD1,CASSSPGQVLSYEQYF,TGTGCCAGCAGTTCCCCCGGACAGGTCCTTTCCTACGAGCAGTACTTC
-,TRBV7-6,TRBJ1-4,TRBD1,CASSAAAGTGREKLFF,TGTGCCAGCAGCGCAGCTGCCGGGACAGGGCGCGAAAAACTGTTTTTT
-,TRBV7-5,TRBJ2-3,-,CARTHSGVGFTDTQYF,TGTGCCAGAACCCACAGTGGGGTGGGTTTCACAGATACGCAGTATTTT
-,TRBV18,TRBJ1-4,-,CASSVGEKLFF,TGCGCCAGCTCAGTCGGTGAAAAACTGTTTTTT
-,TRBV6-5,TRBJ2-5,TRBD2,CASSNREGPETQYF,TGTGCCAGCAGTAACCGGGAGGGCCCGGAGACCCAGTACTTC
-,TRBV30,TRBJ1-5,-,CAWSVRSSLNQPQHF,TGTGCCTGGAGTGTAAGATCTTCGTTGAATCAGCCCCAGCATTTT
-,TRBV5-1,TRBJ1-2,-,CASSLGGTAFNGYTF,TGCGCCAGCAGCTTGGGAGGGACGGCCTTCAATGGCTACACCTTC
-,TRBV28,TRBJ1-2,-,CASSLIAEVYGYTF,TGTGCCAGCAGTTTAATCGCAGAGGTCTATGGCTACACCTTC
-,TRBV2,TRBJ2-2,-,CASGVVGTGELFF,TGTGCCAGCGGGGTGGTTGGCACCGGGGAGCTGTTTTTT
-,TRBV19,TRBJ2-2,-,CASRGPTGTRNTGELFF,TGTGCCAGTAGGGGACCTACCGGGACACGGAACACCGGGGAGCTGTTTTTT
-,TRBV30,TRBJ1-1,-,CAWSVYWGTESEAFF,TGTGCCTGGAGTGTATATTGGGGCACGGAATCTGAAGCTTTCTTT
-,TRBV7-2,TRBJ1-5,-,CASSYSGTQQPQHF,TGTGCCAGCAGCTACTCCGGGACCCAGCAGCCCCAGCATTTT
-,TRBV5-1,TRBJ1-6,-,CASSLGQAYSPLHF,TGCGCCAGCAGCTTGGGACAGGCCTATTCACCCCTCCACTTT
-,TRBV6-6,TRBJ1-2,-,CASSPGGGGYGYTF,TGTGCCAGCAGCCCCGGGGGCGGCGGCTATGGCTACACCTTC
few,TRBV5-1,TRBJ1-1,-,CASSLDPMNTEAFF,TGCGCCAGCAGCTTGGACCCGATGAACACTGAAGCTTTCTTT
-,TRBV19,TRBJ2-3,TRBD2,CASSGLAGGVGADTQYF,TGTGCCAGTAGTGGACTAGCGGGCGGTGTTGGCGCAGATACGCAGTATTTT
once,TRBV18,TRBJ2-7,TRBD2,CASSPPTSGGGEQYF,TGTGCCAGCTCACCACCGACTAGCGGGGGTGGTGAGCAGTACTTC
-,TRBV19,TRBJ2-2,TRBD2,CASSLVAGSNTGELFF,TGTGCCAGTAGTCTAGTAGCGGGATCGAACACCGGGGAGCTGTTTTTT
-,TRBV30,TRBJ2-3,-,CAWSAGDTQYF,TGTGCCTGGAGTGCGGGGGATACGCAGTATTTT
few,TRBV7-2,TRBJ1-2,-,CASSLDSRGYTF,TGTGCCAGCAGCTTAGACAGTCGTGGCTACACCTTC
once,TRBV5-5,TRBJ2-1,TRBD2,CASSPRPTSGRDNEQFF,TGTGCCAGCAGCCCCAGACCGACTAGCGGGAGGGACAATGAGCAGTTCTTC
-,TRBV6-5,TRBJ2-7,-,CASSPQGGALYF,TGTGCCAGCAGCCCTCAAGGGGGGGCTCTGTACTTC
few,TRBV4-3,TRBJ1-4,-,CASSQEFGQVVVEKLFF,TGCGCCAGCAGCCAAGAATTCGGGCAGGTCGTCGTTGAAAAACTGTTTTTT
-,TRBV5-8,TRBJ1-1,-,CASSWQINTEAFF,TGTGCCAGCAGCTGGCAGATAAACACTGAAGCTTTCTTT
-,TRBV7-8,TRBJ1-3,-,CASSRDRGNTIYF,TGTGCCAGCAGCCGAGACAGGGGAAACACCATATATTTT
-,TRBV11-2,TRBJ1-1,TRBD1,CASSITGVPEAFF,TGTGCCAGCAGCATCACAGGGGTACCTGAAGCTTTCTTT
few,TRBV6-5,TRBJ2-7,-,CASSYSTLGPYEQYF,TGTGCCAGCAGTTACTCGACTTTAGGGCCCTACGAGCAGTACTTC
once,TRBV5-1,TRBJ1-4,TRBD1,CASSLGQGAKLFF,TGCGCCAGCAGCCTTGGACAGGGGGCGAAACTGTTTTTT
-,TRBV7-3,TRBJ2-5,-,CASSPGRQETQYF,TGTGCCAGCAGCCCGGGGCGGCAAGAGACCCAGTACTTC
-,TRBV11-2,TRBJ1-1,TRBD1,CASSFLRDRPRFTEAFF,TGTGCCAGCAGCTTTCTCCGGGACAGACCTAGATTCACTGAAGCTTTCTTT
-,TRBV7-8,TRBJ1-5,-,CASSLEGRQPQHF,TGTGCCAGCAGCTTAGAGGGGCGCCAGCCCCAGCATTTT
-,TRBV29-1,TRBJ2-7,TRBD2,CSVQSASGRKDEQYF,TGCAGCGTTCAATCGGCTAGCGGGAGGAAGGACGAGCAGTACTTC
-,TRBV27,TRBJ2-2,-,CASSLVRAGGELFF,TGTGCCAGCAGTTTGGTCAGGGCCGGCGGGGAGCTGTTTTTT
-,TRBV9,TRBJ2-7,-,CASSVAPDNYEQYF,TGTGCCAGCAGCGTAGCGCCGGATAACTACGAGCAGTACTTC
-,TRBV7-6,TRBJ2-5,-,CASSQRQGGGEETQYF,TGTGCCAGCAGCCAAAGACAGGGAGGAGGGGAAGAGACCCAGTACTTC
-,TRBV25-1,TRBJ2-1,-,CASSDPARGPYNEQFF,TGTGCCAGCAGTGACCCAGCCCGGGGGCCCTACAATGAGCAGTTCTTC
-,TRBV7-8,TRBJ2-3,-,CASSLARVRQSDTQYF,TGTGCCAGCAGCTTAGCTCGGGTCCGGCAATCAGATACGCAGTATTTT
-,TRBV7-2,TRBJ1-2,-,CASSLARANYGYTF,TGTGCCAGCAGCTTAGCGAGGGCTAACTATGGCTACACCTTC
-,TRBV30,TRBJ1-4,-,CASTVWEKLFF,TGTGCCTCGACAGTGTGGGAAAAACTGTTTTTT
-,TRBV27,TRBJ2-4,-,CASSLSAGSKNIQYF,TGTGCCAGCAGTTTATCGGCGGGTTCCAAAAACATTCAGTACTTC
once,TRBV4-3,TRBJ1-5,-,CASSLGRVGSQPQHF,TGCGCCAGCAGCCTCGGGAGGGTAGGGAGTCAGCCCCAGCATTTT
-,TRBV7-9,TRBJ2-5,TRBD1,CASSLDPGGLLETQYF,TGTGCCAGCAGCTTAGATCCAGGGGGCTTACTTGAGACCCAGTACTTC